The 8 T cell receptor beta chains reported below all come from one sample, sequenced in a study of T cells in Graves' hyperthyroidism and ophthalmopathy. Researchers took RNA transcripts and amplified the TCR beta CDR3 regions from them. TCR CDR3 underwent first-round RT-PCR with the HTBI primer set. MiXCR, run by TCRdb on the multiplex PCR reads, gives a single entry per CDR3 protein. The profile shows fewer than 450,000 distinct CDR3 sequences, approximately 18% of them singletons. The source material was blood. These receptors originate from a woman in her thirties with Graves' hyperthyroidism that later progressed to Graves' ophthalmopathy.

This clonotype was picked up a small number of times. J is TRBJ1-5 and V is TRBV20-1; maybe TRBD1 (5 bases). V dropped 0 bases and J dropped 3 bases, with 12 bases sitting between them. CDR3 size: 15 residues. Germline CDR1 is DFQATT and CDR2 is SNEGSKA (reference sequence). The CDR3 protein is CSARDRTGYNQPQHF. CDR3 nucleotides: TGCAGTGCTAGAGATCGTACAGGCTACAATCAGCCCCAGCATTTT.

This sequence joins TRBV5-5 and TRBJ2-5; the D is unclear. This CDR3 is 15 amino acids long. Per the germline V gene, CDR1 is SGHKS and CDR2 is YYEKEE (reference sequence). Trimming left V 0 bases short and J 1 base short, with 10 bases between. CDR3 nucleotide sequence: TGTGCCAGCAGCTTGGAGTCGCGGATCCAAGAGACCCAGTACTTC. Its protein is CASSLESRIQETQYF.

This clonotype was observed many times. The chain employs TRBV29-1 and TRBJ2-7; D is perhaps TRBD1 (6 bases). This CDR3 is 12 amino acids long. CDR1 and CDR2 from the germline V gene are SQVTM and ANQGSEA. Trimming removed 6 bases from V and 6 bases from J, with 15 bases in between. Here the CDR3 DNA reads TGCAGCGTATCAACGGTGGGGGCCGAGCAGTACTTC. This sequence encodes CSVSTVGAEQYF.

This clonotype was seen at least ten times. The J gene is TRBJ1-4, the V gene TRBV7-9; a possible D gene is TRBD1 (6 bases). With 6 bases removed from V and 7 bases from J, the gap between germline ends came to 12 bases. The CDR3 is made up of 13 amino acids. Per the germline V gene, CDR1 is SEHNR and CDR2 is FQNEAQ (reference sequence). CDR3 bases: TGTGCCAGCAGACAGGGAGAAGTTGAAAAACTGTTTTTT. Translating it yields CASRQGEVEKLFF.

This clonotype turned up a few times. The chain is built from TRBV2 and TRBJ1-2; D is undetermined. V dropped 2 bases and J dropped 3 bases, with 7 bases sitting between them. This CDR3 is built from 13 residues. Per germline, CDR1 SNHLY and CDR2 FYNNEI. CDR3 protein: CASSEMGDYGYTF. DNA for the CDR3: TGTGCCAGCAGTGAAATGGGAGACTATGGCTACACCTTC.

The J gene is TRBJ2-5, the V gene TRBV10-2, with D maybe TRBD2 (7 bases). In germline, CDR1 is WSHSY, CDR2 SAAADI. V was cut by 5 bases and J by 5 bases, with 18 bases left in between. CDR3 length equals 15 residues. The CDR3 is CASSNGGGAWETQYF. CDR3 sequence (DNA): TGCGCCAGCAGTAATGGTGGGGGGGCCTGGGAGACCCAGTACTTC.

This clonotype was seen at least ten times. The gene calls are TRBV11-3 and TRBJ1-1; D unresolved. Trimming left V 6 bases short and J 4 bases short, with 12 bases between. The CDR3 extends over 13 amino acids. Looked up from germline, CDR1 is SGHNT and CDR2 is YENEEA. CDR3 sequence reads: CASSSTRGTEAFF. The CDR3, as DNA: TGTGCCAGCAGTTCTACACGGGGCACTGAAGCTTTCTTT.

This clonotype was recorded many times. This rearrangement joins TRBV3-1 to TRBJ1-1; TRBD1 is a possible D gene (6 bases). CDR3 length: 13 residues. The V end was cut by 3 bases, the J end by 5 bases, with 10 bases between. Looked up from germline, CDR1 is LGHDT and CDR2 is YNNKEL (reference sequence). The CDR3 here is CASSQRGGTEAFF. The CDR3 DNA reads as TGTGCCAGCAGCCAGAGGGGGGGGACTGAAGCTTTCTTT.